This is a list of T cell receptor beta chains from one sample in a study of cytomegalovirus exposure and HLA in healthy donors. This table comes from immunoSEQ multiplex PCR, and its TCRdb copy is limited to in-frame clones, with some not included. This sample yields about 120,000 clones, of which 80% to 90% are seen a single time; 4% to 5.5% belongs to the top ten. The sequencing input was PBMCs. Source of these receptors: a man aged 18 to 29 in good health and CMV-seropositive. Both conserved end residues are part of each CDR3. A D gene is named only where the DNA matches it firmly. Expanded clones get a size class; other rows say once, few or many, or leave the size out.

-	TRBJ2-3	TRBD2	TRBV6-1	CASSNLAGVVDTQYF	TGTGCCAGCAGTAATCTAGCGGGGGTTGTAGATACGCAGTATTTT
-	TRBJ1-1	TRBD1	TRBV5-4	CASSPGGQGAEAFF	TGTGCCAGCAGCCCCGGCGGACAGGGCGCCGAAGCTTTCTTT
once	TRBJ1-2	-	TRBV5-6	CASLTTGTGGYTF	TGTGCCAGCCTTACGACAGGTACAGGGGGCTACACCTTC
-	TRBJ2-1	-	TRBV21-1	CASSTRQYGGDNEQFF	TGTGCCAGCAGCACGAGACAGTACGGAGGGGACAATGAGCAGTTCTTC
-	TRBJ2-2	-	TRBV10-3	CAIAGSNAGELFF	TGTGCCATCGCCGGGAGCAACGCCGGGGAGCTGTTTTTT
-	TRBJ1-3	-	TRBV6-1	CASYRNSGNTIYF	TGTGCCAGCTACAGGAACTCTGGAAACACCATATATTTT
few	TRBJ2-2	TRBD1	TRBV2	CASSKGTGFGELFF	TGTGCCAGCAGCAAAGGGACAGGTTTCGGGGAGCTGTTTTTT
few	TRBJ1-2	-	TRBV6-1	CASTIGDGYTF	TGTGCCAGCACTATCGGGGATGGCTACACCTTC
-	TRBJ2-1	-	TRBV10-3	CAISDDSRETPSYNEQFF	TGTGCCATCAGTGATGATTCGCGGGAAACCCCCTCCTACAATGAGCAGTTCTTC
-	TRBJ2-2	-	TRBV5-5	CASSSLGAINTGELFF	TGTGCCAGCAGCTCCCTGGGGGCGATCAACACCGGGGAGCTGTTTTTT
-	TRBJ2-1	TRBD2	TRBV6-4	CASSENRGGVDEQFF	TGTGCCAGCAGTGAAAATCGCGGGGGGGTGGATGAGCAGTTCTTC
-	TRBJ2-7	-	TRBV15	CATSRDLDYEQYF	TGTGCCACCAGCAGAGATCTAGACTACGAGCAGTACTTC
-	TRBJ2-7	-	TRBV19	CASSIQGNIGEQYF	TGTGCCAGTAGTATACAGGGGAATATCGGCGAGCAGTACTTC
-	TRBJ1-2	TRBD1	TRBV5-1	CASSLRTGRDNSYGYTF	TGCGCCAGCAGCTTACGGACAGGGAGAGATAACAGCTATGGCTACACCTTC
-	TRBJ2-6	-	TRBV4-1	CASSQGALSSGANVLTF	TGCGCCAGCAGCCAGGGGGCCCTGAGCTCTGGGGCCAACGTCCTGACTTTC
-	TRBJ1-1	-	TRBV28	CASRELGHSNTEAFF	TGTGCCAGCCGGGAATTGGGACACTCGAACACTGAAGCTTTCTTT
-	TRBJ2-3	TRBD1	TRBV5-1	CASSHGQGRFADTQYF	TGCGCCAGCAGCCACGGACAGGGAAGGTTTGCAGATACGCAGTATTTT
-	TRBJ2-3	TRBD2	TRBV5-1	CASQQAWRGVGDTQYF	TGCGCCAGCCAGCAGGCGTGGCGGGGGGTTGGAGATACGCAGTATTTT
-	TRBJ1-2	-	TRBV5-4	CASSFVDSYGYTF	TGTGCCAGCAGCTTCGTGGACAGCTATGGCTACACCTTC
-	TRBJ2-1	TRBD2	TRBV2	CASSPSGGRGEQFF	TGTGCCAGCAGTCCTAGCGGGGGAAGAGGTGAGCAGTTCTTC
few	TRBJ1-5	TRBD1	TRBV5-8	CASGQGAGYSNQPQHF	TGTGCCAGCGGGCAGGGGGCCGGTTATAGCAATCAGCCCCAGCATTTT
-	TRBJ1-4	TRBD1	TRBV6-5	CASRKGGEDEKLFF	TGTGCCAGCAGAAAAGGGGGCGAGGATGAAAAACTGTTTTTT
-	TRBJ1-6	-	TRBV5-8	CASSLRGLETNSPLHF	TGTGCCAGCAGCCTCAGGGGCCTCGAGACGAATTCACCCCTCCACTTT
-	TRBJ1-2	-	TRBV18	CASSPQGYGYTF	TGTGCCAGCTCACCCCAGGGTTATGGCTACACCTTC
-	TRBJ1-1	-	TRBV28	CASSLWGVEAFF	TGTGCCAGCAGTTTATGGGGAGTGGAAGCTTTCTTT
-	TRBJ2-1	TRBD2	TRBV6-4	CASSRTSGGDYEQFF	TGTGCCAGCAGTAGGACTAGCGGGGGTGACTATGAGCAGTTCTTC
-	TRBJ2-7	TRBD1	TRBV2	CASVRDRGNEQYF	TGTGCCAGCGTCCGGGACAGGGGGAACGAGCAGTACTTC
-	TRBJ1-3	-	TRBV7-9	CASSHSREAGNTIYF	TGTGCCAGCAGCCATAGTAGAGAAGCTGGAAACACCATATATTTT